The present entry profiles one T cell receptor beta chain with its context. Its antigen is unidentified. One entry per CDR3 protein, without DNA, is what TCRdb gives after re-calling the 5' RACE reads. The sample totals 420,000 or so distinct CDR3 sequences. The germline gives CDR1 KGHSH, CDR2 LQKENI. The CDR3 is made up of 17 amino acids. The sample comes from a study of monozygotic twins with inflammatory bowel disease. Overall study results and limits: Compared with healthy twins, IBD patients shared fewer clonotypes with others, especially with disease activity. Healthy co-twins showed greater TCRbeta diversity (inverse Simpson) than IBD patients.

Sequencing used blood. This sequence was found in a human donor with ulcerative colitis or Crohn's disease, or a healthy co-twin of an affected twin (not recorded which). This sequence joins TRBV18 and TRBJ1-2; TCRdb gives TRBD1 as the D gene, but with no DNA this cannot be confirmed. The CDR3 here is CASQPSRGTSENYGYTF.